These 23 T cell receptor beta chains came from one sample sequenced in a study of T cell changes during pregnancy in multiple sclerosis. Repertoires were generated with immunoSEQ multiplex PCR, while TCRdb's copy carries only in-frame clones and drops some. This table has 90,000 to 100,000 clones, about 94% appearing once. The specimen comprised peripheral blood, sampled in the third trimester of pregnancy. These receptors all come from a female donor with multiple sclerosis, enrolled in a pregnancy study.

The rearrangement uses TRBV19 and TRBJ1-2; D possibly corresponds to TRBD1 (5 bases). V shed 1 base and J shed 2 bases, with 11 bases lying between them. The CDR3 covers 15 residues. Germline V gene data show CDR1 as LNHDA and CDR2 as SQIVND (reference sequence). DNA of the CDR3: TGTGCCAGTAGTATAGGACAGCTCCGAAACTATGGCTACACCTTC. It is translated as CASSIGQLRNYGYTF.

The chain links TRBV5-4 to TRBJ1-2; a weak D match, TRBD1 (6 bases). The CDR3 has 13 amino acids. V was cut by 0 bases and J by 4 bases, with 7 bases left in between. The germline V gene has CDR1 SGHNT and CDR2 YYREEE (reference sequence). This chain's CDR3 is CASSLDRAYGYTF. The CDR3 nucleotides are TGTGCCAGCAGCTTGGACAGGGCCTATGGCTACACCTTC.

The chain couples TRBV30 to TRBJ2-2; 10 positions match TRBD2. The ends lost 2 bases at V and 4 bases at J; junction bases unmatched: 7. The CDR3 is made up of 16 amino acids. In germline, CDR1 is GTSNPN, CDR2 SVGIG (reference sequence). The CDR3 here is CAWSQLAGTRTGELFF. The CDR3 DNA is TGTGCCTGGAGTCAACTAGCGGGAACTCGCACCGGGGAGCTGTTTTTT.

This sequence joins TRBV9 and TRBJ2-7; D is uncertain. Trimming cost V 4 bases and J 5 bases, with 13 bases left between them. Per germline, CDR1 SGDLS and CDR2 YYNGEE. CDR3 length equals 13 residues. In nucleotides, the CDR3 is TGTGCCAGCAGCTCCAGCCACTACGACGAGCAGTACTTC. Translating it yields CASSSSHYDEQYF.

The DNA of the CDR3 is TGTGCCATCAGTGAGTCGACAGGTCTGCAAGAGACCCAGTACTTC. Its translation: CAISESTGLQETQYF. The chain uses TRBV10-3 and TRBJ2-5; possible D gene TRBD1, 6 bases. There are 15 residues in the CDR3. V was clipped by 0 bases and J by 2 bases, with 10 bases between them. CDR1 and CDR2 from the germline V gene are ENHRY and SYGVKD.

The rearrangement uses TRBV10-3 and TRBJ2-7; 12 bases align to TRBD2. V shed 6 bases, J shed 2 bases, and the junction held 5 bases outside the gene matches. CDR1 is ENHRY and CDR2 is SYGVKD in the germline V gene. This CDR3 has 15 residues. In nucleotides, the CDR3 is TGTGCCATCAGCCCCCGACTAGCGGGAGCCTACGAGCAGTACTTC. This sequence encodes CAISPRLAGAYEQYF.

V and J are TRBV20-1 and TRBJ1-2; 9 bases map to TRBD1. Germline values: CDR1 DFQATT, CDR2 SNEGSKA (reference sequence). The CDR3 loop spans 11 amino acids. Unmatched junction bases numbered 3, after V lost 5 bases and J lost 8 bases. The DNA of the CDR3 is TGCAGTGCTGGGACAGGGAAAGGCTACACCTTC. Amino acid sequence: CSAGTGKGYTF.

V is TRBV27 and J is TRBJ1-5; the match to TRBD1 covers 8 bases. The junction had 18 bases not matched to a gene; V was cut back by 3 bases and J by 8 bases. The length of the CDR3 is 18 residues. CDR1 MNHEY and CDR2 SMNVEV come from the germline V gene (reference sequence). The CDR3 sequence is CASSFLRTGFSGIEPQHF. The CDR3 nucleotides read TGTGCCAGCAGTTTCCTCAGGACAGGGTTCTCAGGTATTGAGCCCCAGCATTTT.

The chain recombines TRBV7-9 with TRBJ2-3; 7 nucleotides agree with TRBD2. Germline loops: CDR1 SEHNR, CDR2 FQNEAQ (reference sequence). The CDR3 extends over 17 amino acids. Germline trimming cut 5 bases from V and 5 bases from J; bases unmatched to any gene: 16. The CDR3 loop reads CASSPLGGRAVGDTQYF. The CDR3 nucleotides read TGTGCCAGCAGCCCCCTCGGAGGGAGGGCCGTGGGAGATACGCAGTATTTT. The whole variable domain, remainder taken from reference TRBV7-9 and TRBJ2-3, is DTGVSQNPRHKITKRGQNVTFRCDPISEHNRLYWYRQTLGQGPEFLTYFQNEAQLEKSRLLSDRFSAERPKGSFSTLEIQRTEQGDSAMYLCASSPLGGRAVGDTQYFGPGTRLTVL.

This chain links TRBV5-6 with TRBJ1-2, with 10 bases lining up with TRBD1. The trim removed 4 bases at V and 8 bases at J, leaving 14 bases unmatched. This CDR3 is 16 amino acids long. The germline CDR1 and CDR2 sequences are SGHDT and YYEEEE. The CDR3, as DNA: TGTGCCAGCAGCGATTCACCGGGACAGGGGTCGGCCGGCTACACCTTC. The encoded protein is CASSDSPGQGSAGYTF.

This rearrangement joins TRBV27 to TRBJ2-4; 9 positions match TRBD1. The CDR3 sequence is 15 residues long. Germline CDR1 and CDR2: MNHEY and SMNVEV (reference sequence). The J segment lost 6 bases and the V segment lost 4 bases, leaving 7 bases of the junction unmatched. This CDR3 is CASSSNTGGANIQYF. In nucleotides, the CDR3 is TGTGCCAGCAGTTCTAATACAGGGGGCGCAAACATTCAGTACTTC.

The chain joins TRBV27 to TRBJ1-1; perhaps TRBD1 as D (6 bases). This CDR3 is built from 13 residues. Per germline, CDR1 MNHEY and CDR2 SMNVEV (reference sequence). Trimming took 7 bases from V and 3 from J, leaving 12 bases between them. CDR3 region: CASTPSGDTEAFF. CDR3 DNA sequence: TGTGCCAGCACCCCATCAGGGGACACTGAAGCTTTCTTT.

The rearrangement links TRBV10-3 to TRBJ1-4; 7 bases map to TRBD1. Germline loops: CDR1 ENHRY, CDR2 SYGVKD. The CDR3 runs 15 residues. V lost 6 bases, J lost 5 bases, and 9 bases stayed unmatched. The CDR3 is CAIRRGTELNEKLFF. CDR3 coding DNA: TGTGCCATCAGGAGGGGGACAGAATTGAATGAAAAACTGTTTTTT.

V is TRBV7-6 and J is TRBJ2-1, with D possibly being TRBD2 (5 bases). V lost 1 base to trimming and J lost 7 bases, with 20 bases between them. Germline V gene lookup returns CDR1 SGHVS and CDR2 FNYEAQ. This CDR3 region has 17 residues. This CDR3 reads CASSLGGPYRLLNEQFF. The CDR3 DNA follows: TGTGCCAGCAGCTTAGGCGGGCCGTACCGACTCTTAAATGAGCAGTTCTTC. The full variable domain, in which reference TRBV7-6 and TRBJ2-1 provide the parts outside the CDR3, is GAGVSQSPRYKVTKRGQDVALRCDPISGHVSLYWYRQALGQGPEFLTYFNYEAQQDKSGLPNDRFSAERPEGSISTLTIQRTEQRDSAMYRCASSLGGPYRLLNEQFFGPGTRLTVL.

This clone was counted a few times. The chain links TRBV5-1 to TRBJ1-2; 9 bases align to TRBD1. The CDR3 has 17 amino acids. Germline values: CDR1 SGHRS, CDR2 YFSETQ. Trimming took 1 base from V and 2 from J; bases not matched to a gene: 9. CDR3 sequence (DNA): TGCGCCAGCAGCTTGTACGGAGGGACAGGGCAAAACTATGGCTACACCTTC. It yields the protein CASSLYGGTGQNYGYTF.

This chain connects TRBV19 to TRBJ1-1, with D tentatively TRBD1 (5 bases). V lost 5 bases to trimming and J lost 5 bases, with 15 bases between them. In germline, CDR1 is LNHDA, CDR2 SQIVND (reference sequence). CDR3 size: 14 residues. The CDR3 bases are TGTGCCAGTAGTCCCTCGCAGGGCGGAACTGAAGCTTTCTTT. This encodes CASSPSQGGTEAFF.

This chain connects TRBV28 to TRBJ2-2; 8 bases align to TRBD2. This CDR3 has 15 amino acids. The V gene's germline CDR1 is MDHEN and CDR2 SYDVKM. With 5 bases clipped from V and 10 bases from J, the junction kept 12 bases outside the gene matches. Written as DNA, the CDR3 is TGTGCCAGCAGTCCTCTAGCGGGCGGACGCCCGGAGCTGTTTTTT. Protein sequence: CASSPLAGGRPELFF.

The CDR3 reads CASSPTGSSYEQYF. The CDR3 nucleotides are TGTGCCAGCAGTCCGACAGGCAGCTCCTACGAGCAGTACTTC. V is TRBV28 and J is TRBJ2-7; tentative D call: TRBD1 (6 bases). V lost 5 bases to trimming and J lost 0 bases, with 11 bases between them. This CDR3 region has 14 residues. Germline V gives CDR1 MDHEN, CDR2 SYDVKM.

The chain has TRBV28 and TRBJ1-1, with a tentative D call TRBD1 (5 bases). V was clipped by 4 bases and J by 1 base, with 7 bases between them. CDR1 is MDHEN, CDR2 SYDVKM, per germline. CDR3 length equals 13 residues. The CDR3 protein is CASSYTGNTEAFF. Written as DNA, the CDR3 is TGTGCCAGCAGTTACACAGGGAACACTGAAGCTTTCTTT. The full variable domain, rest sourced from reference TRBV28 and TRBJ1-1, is DVKVTQSSRYLVKRTGEKVFLECVQDMDHENMFWYRQDPGLGLRLIYFSYDVKMKEKGDIPEGYSVSREKKERFSLILESASTNQTSMYLCASSYTGNTEAFFGQGTRLTVV.

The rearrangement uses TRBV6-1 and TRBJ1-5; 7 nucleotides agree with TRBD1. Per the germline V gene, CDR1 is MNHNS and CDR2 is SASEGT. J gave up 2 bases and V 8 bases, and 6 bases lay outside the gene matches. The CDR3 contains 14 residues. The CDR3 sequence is CASSGTAGNQPQHF. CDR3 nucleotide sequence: TGTGCCAGCTCCGGGACAGCAGGCAATCAGCCCCAGCATTTT.

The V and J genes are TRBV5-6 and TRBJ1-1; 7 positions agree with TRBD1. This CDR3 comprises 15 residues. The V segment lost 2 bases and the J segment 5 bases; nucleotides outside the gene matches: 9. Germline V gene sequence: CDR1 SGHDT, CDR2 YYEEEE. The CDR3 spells CASSFLSGGKTEAFF. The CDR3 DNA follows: TGTGCCAGCAGCTTCCTTTCAGGGGGAAAGACTGAAGCTTTCTTT.

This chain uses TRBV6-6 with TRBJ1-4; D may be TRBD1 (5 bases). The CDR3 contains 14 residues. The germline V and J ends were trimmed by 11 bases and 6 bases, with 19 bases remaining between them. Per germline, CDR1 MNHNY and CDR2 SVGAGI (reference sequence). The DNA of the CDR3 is TGTGCCCGTCGGGTTGGGGGAGGGGATGAAAAACTGTTTTTT. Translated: CARRVGGGDEKLFF.

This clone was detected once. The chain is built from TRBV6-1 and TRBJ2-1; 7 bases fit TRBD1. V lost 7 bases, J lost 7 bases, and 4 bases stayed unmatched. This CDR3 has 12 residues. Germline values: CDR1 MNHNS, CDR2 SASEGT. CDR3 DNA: TGTGCCAGCAAGGGGGCCGAAAATGAGCAGTTCTTC. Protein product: CASKGAENEQFF.